This passage covers 5 T cell receptor beta chains from one sample sequenced in a study of pediatric ulcerative colitis. Some clones are missing from TCRdb's copy, which holds only in-frame ones; the method was immunoSEQ multiplex PCR. The table records about 36,000 clones, 73% of them present only once. One to two pinch biopsies were taken from the rectum during colonoscopy. Material: gut tissue. The origin of the receptors is a boy younger than 18 with moderate ulcerative colitis.

This clone has just a few counts. V gene TRBV6-1 combines with J gene TRBJ1-6, with D hard to call. The germline CDR1 and CDR2 sequences are MNHNS and SASEGT. CDR3 length equals 15 residues. Between the trimmed V and J ends, which lost 6 bases and 1 base, there was a span of 10 bases. CDR3 protein: CASREPYSYNSPLHF. Here the CDR3 DNA reads TGTGCCAGCAGAGAACCGTATTCCTATAATTCACCCCTCCACTTT.

The V and J genes are TRBV2 and TRBJ2-5, with 11 bases fitting TRBD1. Losses at the gene ends were 3 bases for V and 5 bases for J; bases not matched to a gene: 5. CDR1 is SNHLY, CDR2 FYNNEI, per germline. The CDR3 extends over 15 amino acids. The CDR3 here is CASSDRDRGFETQYF. CDR3 DNA sequence: TGTGCCAGCAGTGATAGGGACAGGGGGTTCGAGACCCAGTACTTC.

J is TRBJ2-7 and V is TRBV11-1; 12 positions agree with TRBD2. J gave up 3 bases and V 5 bases, and 8 bases lay outside the gene matches. CDR3 size: 16 residues. CDR1 and CDR2 (germline): SGHAT, FQDESV (reference sequence). Written as DNA, the CDR3 is TGTGCCAGCAGCCCCGTACTAGCGGGAGGACGCTACGAGCAGTACTTC. Amino acid sequence: CASSPVLAGGRYEQYF.

The rearrangement links TRBV28 to TRBJ1-2; D not resolved. The CDR3 is 13 residues long. The germline CDR1 and CDR2 sequences are MDHEN and SYDVKM. V lost 6 bases and J 6 bases, leaving 14 bases between the germline ends. This CDR3 reads CASSRGGGNGYTF. In DNA form, the CDR3 reads TGTGCCAGCAGCCGTGGTGGAGGGAATGGCTACACCTTC.

CDR3 residues: CASSEARTSGRGYEQYF. CDR3 bases: TGTGCCAGCAGTGAAGCGCGGACTAGCGGGAGGGGATACGAGCAGTACTTC. The chain combines TRBV2 with TRBJ2-7; TRBD2 matches 15 bases. Trimming removed 0 bases from V and 4 bases from J; junction bases left unmatched: 4. In germline, CDR1 is SNHLY, CDR2 FYNNEI. The CDR3 is 17 residues long.